This TCR beta chain was recovered during a study of blood T cell repertoires in COVID-19 (dated by TCRdb to the early 2020s). General notes on the study: Samples covering the acute and convalescent phases of COVID-19 were provided by collaborators in the United States, Italy and Spain. Where available, HLA class I and class II types were taken from metadata supplied by the sample provider and were not determined by assay-based typing. The repertoires were released in a freely available public database intended as a resource for research on the immune response to SARS-CoV-2. The prospective study material was composed of cDNA or gDNA derived from T cells, B-cell-depleted T cells, or PBMCs. The samples were drawn from the first 160 participants of the ongoing ImmuneRACE study and from 1,254 subjects provided by 6 global collaborators. The dataset comprised deeply sampled blood TCRbeta repertoires from subjects exposed to, actively infected with, or recovered from COVID-19. A de-identified subject ID, COVID-19 status, age in years and sex were almost always included in the sample metadata. The paper as a whole reports these results and caveats: The quantity of clinical and demographic metadata differed by source and by participant and was supplied without curation.

Trimming costs V 5 bases and J 7 bases, and their ends lie 15 bases apart. The CDR3 spans 15 residues, from the cysteine through the phenylalanine. Only the CDR3 region is kept as DNA, spanning 45 bases read in frame from base 1. The germline V gene specifies SNHLY as CDR1 and FYNNEI as CDR2. Comment on this clone: It has no known antigen specificity. Base quality data are lacking; no much larger clone is found one base away.

The collaborating institutions used their own protocols to collect whole blood in K2EDTA tubes. For TCRbeta analysis, collaborator samples were shipped as frozen whole blood, as isolated PBMCs, or as DNA extracted from either sample type. The immunoSEQ Assay, a bias-controlled multiplex PCR, was used to amplify TCRbeta CDR3 regions from genomic DNA. The source study handled its data this way. Nucleated cell counts per sample were estimated from amplification of reference gene primers within the assay. To quantify the absolute abundance of each unique TCRbeta CDR3 rearrangement, sequence reads were collapsed and filtered. For each sample, productive Simpson clonality was calculated by taking the square root of Simpson's diversity index across productive rearrangements. TCRdb took over this immuneACCESS table, retaining in-frame rearrangements with V and J assigned. Such tables are incomplete; in checked studies, under half of the missing clones stem from an unresolved V gene, and the remainder is unexplained. V and J calls and clone size are those listed in that table; D and trimming were worked out from the DNA. In all, the sample holds under 300,000 clones, and about 83% of those were seen once. 9% to 15% of the sample belongs to the ten largest clones.

This receptor was identified in a man aged 80 or over with acute or convalescent COVID-19. The chain is encoded by TRBV2 joined to TRBJ1-6; the D region possibly corresponds to TRBD1 (6 bases align). Sequenced input: peripheral blood. The nucleotide sequence is given as TGTGCCAGCAGTCAGCCCAGGGGAGCAAATTCACCCCTCCACTTT. It translates as CASSQPRGANSPLHF.